The T cell receptor (beta chain) described here comes from a study of blood T cell repertoires in COVID-19. Study at large: From T cells, B-cell-depleted T cells, or PBMCs came the material, which was cDNA or gDNA.

V was clipped by 1 base and J by 3 bases; unmatched bases: 10. The CDR3 length is 18 residues. Germline CDR1 and CDR2: SGHAT and FQNNGV. Across fewer than 25 US areas, participants ranged in age from about 18 to 100 years. Categorization into cohorts depended on clinical history that participants reported. The authors' processing: Reference gene primer amplification in the assay estimated nucleated cell counts. Here immunoSEQ multiplex PCR was the method, and the copy in TCRdb shows in-frame clones only, minus some. The DNA was the basis for D and trimming; V, J and clone size are from that table. The sample lists roughly 150,000 clones, around 73% occurring once.

Sample: PBMCs or T cells enriched from blood (not recorded which). The TCR comes from a woman in her fifties or sixties who had recovered from COVID-19. This chain links TRBV11-2 with TRBJ2-2; the match to TRBD2 covers 8 bases. CDR3 residues: CASSLGLAGQWYTGELFF. The CDR3 nucleotides are TGTGCCAGCAGCTTAGGCCTAGCGGGCCAATGGTACACCGGGGAGCTGTTTTTT.